The rows below give T cell receptor beta chains drawn from one sample of a study of blood T cell repertoires in COVID-19. Produced via immunoSEQ multiplex PCR; TCRdb's table is partial and in-frame only. The sample yields approximately 170,000 clones, around 85% seen once. The sample consisted of peripheral blood. Every receptor here comes from a man aged 25 to 45 with acute or convalescent COVID-19. CDR3s leave out the opening cysteine and the closing phenylalanine or tryptophan.

V	CDR3
TRBV5-1	ASSLVQGLVKYEQY
TRBV27	ASSPRVNTEAF
TRBV19	ASSQGMIRYT
TRBV4-1	ASSPIIRQTGKEGYT
TRBV28	ASSLMGGVSGNTIY
TRBV3-1/TRBV3-2	ASRRDRNMNTEAF
TRBV29-1	SVERRGSYNEQF
TRBV19	ASSMRASGNTGELF
TRBV5-6	ASSLTFELEAF
TRBV6-5	ASRRLAGVNNEQF
TRBV19	ASSRQGANIQY
TRBV7-2	ASSRPGLVSYNEQF
TRBV2	AAGQREGFGELF
TRBV2	ASSEWGPSPLH
TRBV2	ASSGTGGYTQY